This T cell receptor (beta chain) emerged from a study of beta chain features in type 1 diabetes. Overall study results and limits: All four CD4+ subsets of Type 1 diabetes patients contained TCRB CDR3s that were moderately but significantly shorter.

As regards this clone: Its antigen remains unidentified.

Investigators reverse transcribed all isolated RNA, so they sequenced expressed TCRB transcripts. It was found that naive, central memory and regulatory T cell samples averaged about 3.4 million reads. Clones were sequenced by immunoSEQ multiplex PCR, and TCRdb holds only the in-frame ones, with some missing. The profile shows hundreds of thousands of clones, roughly 12% of them singletons. V was pared by 5 bases and J by 9 bases, with 16 bases between. Per germline, CDR1 SEHNR and CDR2 FQNEAQ (reference sequence). The CDR3 loop spans 13 amino acids. The sample taken for sequencing was naive CD4+ T cells from blood. The TCR was taken from a man aged 18 to 30 with type 1 diabetes. The V call is TRBV7-9, the J call TRBJ1-1, with D tentatively TRBD1 (5 bases). DNA for the CDR3: TGTGCCAGCAGCCCCGATGGGGCAGCGAAAGCTTTCTTT. As protein: CASSPDGAAKAFF.